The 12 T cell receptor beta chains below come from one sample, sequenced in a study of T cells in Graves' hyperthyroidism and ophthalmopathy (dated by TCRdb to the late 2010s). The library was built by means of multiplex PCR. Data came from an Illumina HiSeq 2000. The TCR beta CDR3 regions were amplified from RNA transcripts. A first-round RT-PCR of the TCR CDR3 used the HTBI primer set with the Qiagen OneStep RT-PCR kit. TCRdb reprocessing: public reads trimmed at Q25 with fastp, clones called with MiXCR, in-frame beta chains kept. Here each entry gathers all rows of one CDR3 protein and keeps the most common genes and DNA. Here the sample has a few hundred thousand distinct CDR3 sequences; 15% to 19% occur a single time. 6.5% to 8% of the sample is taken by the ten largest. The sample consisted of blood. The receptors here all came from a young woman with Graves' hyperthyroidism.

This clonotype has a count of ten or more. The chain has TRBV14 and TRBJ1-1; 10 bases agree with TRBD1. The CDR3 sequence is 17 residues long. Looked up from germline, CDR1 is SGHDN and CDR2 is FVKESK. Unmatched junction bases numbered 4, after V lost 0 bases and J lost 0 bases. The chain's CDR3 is CASSQEGQGYMNTEAFF. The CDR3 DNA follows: TGTGCCAGCAGCCAAGAGGGACAGGGGTACATGAACACTGAAGCTTTCTTT.

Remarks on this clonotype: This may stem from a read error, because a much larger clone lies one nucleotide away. The CDR3 protein is CASSQAGGVYEQYF. The CDR3 nucleotides are TGTGCCAGCAGCCAGGCGGGGGGCGTCTACGAGCAGTACTTC. The J gene is TRBJ2-7, the V gene TRBV3-1; 8 nucleotides match TRBD2. Unmatched junction bases numbered 4, after V lost 3 bases and J lost 3 bases. CDR1 and CDR2 from the germline V gene are LGHDT and YNNKEL (reference sequence). This CDR3 comprises 14 residues.

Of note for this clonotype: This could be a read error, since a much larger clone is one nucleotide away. CDR3 coding DNA: TGTGCCAGCAGGTGCAGGGAGTCGAACACTGAAGCTTTCTTT. Translation gives CASRCRESNTEAFF. The rearrangement joins TRBV27 to TRBJ1-1; D might be TRBD1 (5 bases). The CDR3 has 14 residues. With 6 bases removed from V and 1 base from J, the gap between germline ends came to 12 bases. CDR1 and CDR2 from the germline V gene are MNHEY and SMNVEV (reference sequence).

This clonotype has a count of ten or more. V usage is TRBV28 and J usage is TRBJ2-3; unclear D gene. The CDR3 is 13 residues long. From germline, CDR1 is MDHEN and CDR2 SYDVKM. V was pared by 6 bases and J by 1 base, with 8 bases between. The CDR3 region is CASSLQGTDTQYF. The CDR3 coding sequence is TGTGCCAGCAGCTTGCAGGGCACAGATACGCAGTATTTT. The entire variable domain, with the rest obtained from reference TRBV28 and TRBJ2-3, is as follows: DVKVTQSSRYLVKRTGEKVFLECVQDMDHENMFWYRQDPGLGLRLIYFSYDVKMKEKGDIPEGYSVSREKKERFSLILESASTNQTSMYLCASSLQGTDTQYFGPGTRLTVL.

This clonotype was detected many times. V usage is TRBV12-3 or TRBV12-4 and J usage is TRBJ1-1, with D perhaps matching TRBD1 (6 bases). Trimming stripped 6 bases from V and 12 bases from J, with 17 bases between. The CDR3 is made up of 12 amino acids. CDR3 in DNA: TGTGCCAGCAGCCAATACAGGGAATCGCCTTTCTTT. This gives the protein CASSQYRESPFF.

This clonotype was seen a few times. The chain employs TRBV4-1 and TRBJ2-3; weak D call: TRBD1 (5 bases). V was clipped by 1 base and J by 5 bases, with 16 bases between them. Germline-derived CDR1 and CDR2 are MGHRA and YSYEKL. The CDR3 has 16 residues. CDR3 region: CASSQVSLTVGDTQYF. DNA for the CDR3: TGCGCCAGCAGCCAAGTATCCCTGACAGTTGGAGATACGCAGTATTTT.

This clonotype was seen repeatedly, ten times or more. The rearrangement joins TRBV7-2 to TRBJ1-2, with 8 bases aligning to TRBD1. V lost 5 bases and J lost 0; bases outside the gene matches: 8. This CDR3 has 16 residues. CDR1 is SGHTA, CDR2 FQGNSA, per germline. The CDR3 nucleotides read TGTGCCAGCAGCCCATGGGGACAGGAGCCTAACTATGGCTACACCTTC. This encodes CASSPWGQEPNYGYTF.

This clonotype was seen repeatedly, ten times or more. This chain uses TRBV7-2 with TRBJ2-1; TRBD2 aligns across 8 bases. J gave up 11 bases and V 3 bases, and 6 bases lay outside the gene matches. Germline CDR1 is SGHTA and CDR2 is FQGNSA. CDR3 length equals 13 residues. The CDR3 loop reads CASSFSTSDKQFF. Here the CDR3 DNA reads TGTGCCAGCAGCTTTTCGACTAGCGACAAGCAGTTCTTC.

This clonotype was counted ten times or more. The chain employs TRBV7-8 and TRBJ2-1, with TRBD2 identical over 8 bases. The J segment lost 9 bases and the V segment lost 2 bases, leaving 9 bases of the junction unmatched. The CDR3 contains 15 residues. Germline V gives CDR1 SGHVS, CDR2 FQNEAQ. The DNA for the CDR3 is TGTGCCAGCAGCTTATCGGGACTAGTCGGTGGTGAGCAGTTCTTC. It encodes CASSLSGLVGGEQFF.

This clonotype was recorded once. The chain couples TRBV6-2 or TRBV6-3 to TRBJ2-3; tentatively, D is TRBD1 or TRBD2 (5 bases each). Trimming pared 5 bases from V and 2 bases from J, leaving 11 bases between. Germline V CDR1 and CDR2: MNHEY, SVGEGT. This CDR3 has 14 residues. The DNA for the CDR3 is TGTGCCAGCAGTCGTCTGGGGGACACAGATACGCAGTATTTT. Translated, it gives CASSRLGDTDTQYF.

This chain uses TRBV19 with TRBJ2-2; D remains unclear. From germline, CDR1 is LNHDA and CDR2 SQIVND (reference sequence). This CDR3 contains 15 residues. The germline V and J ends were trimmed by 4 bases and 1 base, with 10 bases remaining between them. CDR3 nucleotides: TGTGCCAGTAGTACTCTAGGATTGAACACCGGGGAGCTGTTTTTT. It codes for CASSTLGLNTGELFF.

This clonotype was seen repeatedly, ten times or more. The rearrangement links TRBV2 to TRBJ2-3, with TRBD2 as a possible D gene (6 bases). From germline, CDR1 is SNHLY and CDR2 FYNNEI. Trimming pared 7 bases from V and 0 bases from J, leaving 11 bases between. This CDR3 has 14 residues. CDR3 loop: CASIRGSSTDTQYF. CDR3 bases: TGTGCCAGCATCCGGGGGTCTAGCACAGATACGCAGTATTTT.